This TCR beta chain was documented in a study of vaccination and CD4 T cells after COVID-19. Note on this clonotype: Antigen: not known.

Treatment: roughly ten-day PBMC culture with coronavirus spike peptide pools or control peptides (ViraFEST assay). Germline assignment: CDR1 DFQATT and CDR2 SNEGSKA (reference sequence). The CDR3 spans 14 residues. Trimming removed 6 bases from V and 3 bases from J; junction bases left unmatched: 8. Cultured CD4+ T cells had their DNA profiled by the Oncomine TCR Beta short-read assay. MiXCR was run by TCRdb on the PCR reads, yielding one entry per CDR3 protein. The profile shows 10,000 to 15,000 distinct CDR3 sequences, roughly 41% of them singletons. This TCR derives from a human donor who had recovered from COVID-19. The chain links TRBV20-1 to TRBJ1-2; 9 bases align to TRBD1. The sequencing here drew on CD4+ T cells from blood, cultured in vitro, taken before SARS-CoV-2 vaccination. CDR3 sequence reads: CSAKPGQGDYGYTF. The CDR3 DNA reads TGCAGTGCCAAACCGGGACAGGGTGACTATGGCTACACCTTC.